What follows describes a single T cell receptor beta chain. TCR beta chains were sequenced at survey level with immunoSEQ. The assay was immunoSEQ multiplex PCR, and TCRdb's table has in-frame clones only and misses some. In the table there are nearly 70,000 clones, 93% of which are singletons. This TCR came from a middle-aged man with rheumatoid arthritis. The source material was PBMCs.

The CDR3 DNA sequence: TGTGCCAGCAGCTTAGGACAGGGCGACGAGCAGTACTTC. Amino acids: CASSLGQGDEQYF. V usage is TRBV11-2 and J usage is TRBJ2-7; 7 nucleotides line up with TRBD1. The CDR3 totals 13 residues. Germline CDR1 SGHAT, CDR2 FQNNGV. The trim removed 1 base at V and 5 bases at J, leaving 2 bases unmatched.